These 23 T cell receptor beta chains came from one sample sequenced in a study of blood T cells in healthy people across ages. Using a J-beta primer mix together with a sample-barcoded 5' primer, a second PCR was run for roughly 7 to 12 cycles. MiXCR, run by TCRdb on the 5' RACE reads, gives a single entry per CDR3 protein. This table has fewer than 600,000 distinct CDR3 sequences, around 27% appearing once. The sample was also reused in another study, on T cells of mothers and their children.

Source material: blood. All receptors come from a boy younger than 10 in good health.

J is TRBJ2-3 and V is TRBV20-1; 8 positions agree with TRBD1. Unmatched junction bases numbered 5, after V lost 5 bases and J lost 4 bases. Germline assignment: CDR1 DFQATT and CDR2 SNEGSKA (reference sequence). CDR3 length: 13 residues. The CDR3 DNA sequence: TGCAGTGCTCCGGACAGGGTGGCAGATACGCAGTATTTT. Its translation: CSAPDRVADTQYF.

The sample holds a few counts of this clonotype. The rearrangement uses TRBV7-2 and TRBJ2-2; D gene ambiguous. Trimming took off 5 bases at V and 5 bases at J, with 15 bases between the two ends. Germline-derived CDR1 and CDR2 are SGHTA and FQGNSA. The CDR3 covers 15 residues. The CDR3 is CASSPTRSQTGELFF. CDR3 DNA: TGTGCCAGCAGCCCGACCAGGTCCCAAACCGGGGAGCTGTTTTTT.

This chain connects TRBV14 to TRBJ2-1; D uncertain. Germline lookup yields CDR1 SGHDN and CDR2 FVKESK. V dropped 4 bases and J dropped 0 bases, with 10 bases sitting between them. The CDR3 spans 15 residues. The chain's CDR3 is CASSRDLLSYNEQFF. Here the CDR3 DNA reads TGTGCCAGCAGCCGAGACCTACTCTCCTACAATGAGCAGTTCTTC.

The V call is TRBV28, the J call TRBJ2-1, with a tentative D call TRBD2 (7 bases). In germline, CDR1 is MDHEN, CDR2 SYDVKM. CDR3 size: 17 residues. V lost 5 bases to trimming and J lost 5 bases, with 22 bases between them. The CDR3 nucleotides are TGTGCCAGCAGTCCTCACCCTCGTGGGGGGGCCCACAATGAGCAGTTCTTC. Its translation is CASSPHPRGGAHNEQFF.

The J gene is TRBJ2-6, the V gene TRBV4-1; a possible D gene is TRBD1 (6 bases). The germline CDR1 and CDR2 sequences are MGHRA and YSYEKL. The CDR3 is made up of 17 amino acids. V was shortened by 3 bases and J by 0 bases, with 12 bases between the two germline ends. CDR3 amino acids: CASSHAYRVSGANVLTF. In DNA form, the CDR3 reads TGCGCCAGCAGCCACGCCTACAGGGTCTCTGGGGCCAACGTCCTGACTTTC.

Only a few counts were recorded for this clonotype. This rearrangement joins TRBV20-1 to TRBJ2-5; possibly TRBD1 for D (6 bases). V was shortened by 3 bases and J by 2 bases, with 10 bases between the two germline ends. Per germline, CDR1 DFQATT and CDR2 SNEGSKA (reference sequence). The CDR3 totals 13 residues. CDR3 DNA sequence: TGCAGTGCTAGTCAGACAGGACAAGAGACCCAGTACTTC. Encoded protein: CSASQTGQETQYF.

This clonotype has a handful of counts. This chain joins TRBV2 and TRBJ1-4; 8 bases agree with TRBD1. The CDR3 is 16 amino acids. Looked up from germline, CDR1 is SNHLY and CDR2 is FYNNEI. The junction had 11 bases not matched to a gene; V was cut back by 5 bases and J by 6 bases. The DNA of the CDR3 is TGTGCCAGCAGTCTTACGACAGGGGCTACAGATGAAAAACTGTTTTTT. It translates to CASSLTTGATDEKLFF.

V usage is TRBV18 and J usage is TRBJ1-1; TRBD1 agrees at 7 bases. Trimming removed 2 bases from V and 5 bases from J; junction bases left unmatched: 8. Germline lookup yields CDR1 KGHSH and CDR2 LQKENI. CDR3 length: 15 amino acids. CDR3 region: CASSPFNRGWTEAFF. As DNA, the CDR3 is TGTGCCAGCTCACCATTTAACAGGGGATGGACTGAAGCTTTCTTT. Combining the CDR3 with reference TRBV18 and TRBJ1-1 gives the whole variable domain NAGVMQNPRHLVRRRGQEARLRCSPMKGHSHVYWYRQLPEEGLKFMVYLQKENIIDESGMPKERFSAEFPKEGPSILRIQQVVRGDSAAYFCASSPFNRGWTEAFFGQGTRLTVV.

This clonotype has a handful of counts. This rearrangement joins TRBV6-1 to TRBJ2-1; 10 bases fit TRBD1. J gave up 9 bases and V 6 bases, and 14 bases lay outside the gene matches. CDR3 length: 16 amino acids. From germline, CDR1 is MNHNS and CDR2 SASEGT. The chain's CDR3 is CASRSPRDRGLIEQFF. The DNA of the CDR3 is TGTGCCAGCAGATCCCCCCGGGACAGGGGCCTGATTGAGCAGTTCTTC.

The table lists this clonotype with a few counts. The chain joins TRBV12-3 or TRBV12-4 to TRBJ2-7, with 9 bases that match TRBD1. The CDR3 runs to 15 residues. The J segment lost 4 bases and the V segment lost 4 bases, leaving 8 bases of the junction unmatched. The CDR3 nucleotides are TGTGCCAGCAGTTCTACAGGGGGCGGTACGTACGAGCAGTACTTC. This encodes CASSSTGGGTYEQYF.

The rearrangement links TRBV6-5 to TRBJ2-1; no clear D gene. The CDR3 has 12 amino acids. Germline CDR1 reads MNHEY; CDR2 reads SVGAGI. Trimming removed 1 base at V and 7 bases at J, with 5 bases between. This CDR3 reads CASSYLGNEQFF. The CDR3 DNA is TGTGCCAGCAGTTACTTGGGGAATGAGCAGTTCTTC.

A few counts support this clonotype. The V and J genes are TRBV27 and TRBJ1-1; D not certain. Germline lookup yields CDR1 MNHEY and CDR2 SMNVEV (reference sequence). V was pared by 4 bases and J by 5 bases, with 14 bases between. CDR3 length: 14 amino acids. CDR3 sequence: CASSYSRAGTEAFF. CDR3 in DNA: TGTGCCAGCAGTTATTCGAGGGCGGGAACTGAAGCTTTCTTT.

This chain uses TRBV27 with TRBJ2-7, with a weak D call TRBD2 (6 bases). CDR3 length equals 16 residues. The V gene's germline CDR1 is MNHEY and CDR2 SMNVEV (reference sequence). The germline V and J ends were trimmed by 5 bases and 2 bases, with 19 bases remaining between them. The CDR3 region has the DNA TGTGCCAGCAGTCCCCTTGGGGGACTCTCCGCCTACGAGCAGTACTTC. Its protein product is CASSPLGGLSAYEQYF.

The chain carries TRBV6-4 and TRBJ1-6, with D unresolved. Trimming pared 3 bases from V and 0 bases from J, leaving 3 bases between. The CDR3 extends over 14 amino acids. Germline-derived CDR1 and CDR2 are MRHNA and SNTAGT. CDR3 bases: TGTGCCAGCAGTGAAAACTCCTATAATTCACCCCTCCACTTT. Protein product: CASSENSYNSPLHF.

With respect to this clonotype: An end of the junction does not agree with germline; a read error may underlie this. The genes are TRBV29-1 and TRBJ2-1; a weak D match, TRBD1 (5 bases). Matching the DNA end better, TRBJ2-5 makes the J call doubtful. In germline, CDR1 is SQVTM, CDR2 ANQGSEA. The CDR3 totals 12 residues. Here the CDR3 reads CSVGRVGEAQYF. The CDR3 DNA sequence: TGCAGCGTTGGCAGGGTTGGAGAGGCCCAGTACTTC.

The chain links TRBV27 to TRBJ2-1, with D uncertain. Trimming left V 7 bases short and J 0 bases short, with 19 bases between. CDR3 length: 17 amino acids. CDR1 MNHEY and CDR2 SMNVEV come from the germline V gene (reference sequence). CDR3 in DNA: TGTGCCAGCACCCCAGTAGCTCCCGCAAGCTCCTACAATGAGCAGTTCTTC. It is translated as CASTPVAPASSYNEQFF.

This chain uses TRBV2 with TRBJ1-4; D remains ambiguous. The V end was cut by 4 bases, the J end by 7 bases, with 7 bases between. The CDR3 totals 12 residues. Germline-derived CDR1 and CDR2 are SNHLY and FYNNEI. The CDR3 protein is CASSGAVEKLFF. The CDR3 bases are TGTGCCAGCAGTGGGGCTGTTGAAAAACTGTTTTTT.

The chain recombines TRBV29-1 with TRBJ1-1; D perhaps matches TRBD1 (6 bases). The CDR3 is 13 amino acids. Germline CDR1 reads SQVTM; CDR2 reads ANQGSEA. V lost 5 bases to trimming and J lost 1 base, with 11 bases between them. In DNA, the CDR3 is TGCAGCGTTTTGGGGGGCAAGAACACTGAAGCTTTCTTT. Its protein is CSVLGGKNTEAFF.

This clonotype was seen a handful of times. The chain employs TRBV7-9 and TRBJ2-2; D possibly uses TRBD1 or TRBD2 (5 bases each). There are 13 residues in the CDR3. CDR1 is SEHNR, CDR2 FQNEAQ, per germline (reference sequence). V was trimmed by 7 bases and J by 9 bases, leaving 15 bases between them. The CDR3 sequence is CASNGGGNRELFF. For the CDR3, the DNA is TGTGCCAGCAATGGTGGGGGAAACAGGGAGCTGTTTTTT.

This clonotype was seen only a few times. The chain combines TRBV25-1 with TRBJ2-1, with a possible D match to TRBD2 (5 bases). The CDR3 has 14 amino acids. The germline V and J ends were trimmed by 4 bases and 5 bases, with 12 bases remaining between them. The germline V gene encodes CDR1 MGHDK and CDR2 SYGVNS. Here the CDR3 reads CASSAWTSDNEQFF. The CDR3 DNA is TGTGCCAGCAGTGCTTGGACTTCCGACAATGAGCAGTTCTTC. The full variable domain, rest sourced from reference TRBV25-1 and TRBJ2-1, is EADIYQTPRYLVIGTGKKITLECSQTMGHDKMYWYQQDPGMELHLIHYSYGVNSTEKGDLSSESTVSRIRTEHFPLTLESARPSHTSQYLCASSAWTSDNEQFFGPGTRLTVL.

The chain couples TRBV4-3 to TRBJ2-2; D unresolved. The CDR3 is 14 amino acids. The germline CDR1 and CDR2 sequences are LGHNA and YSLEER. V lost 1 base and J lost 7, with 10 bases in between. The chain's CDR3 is CASSQGPRSGELFF. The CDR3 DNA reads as TGCGCCAGCAGCCAAGGGCCTAGAAGCGGGGAGCTGTTTTTT.

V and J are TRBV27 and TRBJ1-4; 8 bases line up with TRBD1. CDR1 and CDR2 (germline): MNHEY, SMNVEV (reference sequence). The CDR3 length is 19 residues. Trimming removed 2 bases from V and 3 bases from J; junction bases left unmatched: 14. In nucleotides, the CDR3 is TGTGCCAGCAGTTTAAGCTCCTGGACAGGGTATCCAGCTAATGAAAAACTGTTTTTT. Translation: CASSLSSWTGYPANEKLFF.

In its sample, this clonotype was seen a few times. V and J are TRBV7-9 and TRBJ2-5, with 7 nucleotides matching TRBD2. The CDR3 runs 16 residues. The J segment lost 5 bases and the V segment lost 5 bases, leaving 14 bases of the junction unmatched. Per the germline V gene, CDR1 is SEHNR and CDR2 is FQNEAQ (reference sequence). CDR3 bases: TGTGCCAGCAGCCCGCAATGGTATGCGGGAGTGGAGACCCAGTACTTC. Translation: CASSPQWYAGVETQYF.